The entry that follows covers one T cell receptor beta chain sequence. V trimming: 5 bases; J trimming: 2 bases; junction bases outside the gene matches: 9. This CDR3 is 15 amino acids long. Germline V gene lookup returns CDR1 LNHDA and CDR2 SQIVND (reference sequence). Clones were sequenced by immunoSEQ multiplex PCR, and TCRdb holds only the in-frame ones, with some missing. Of 300,000 or so clones listed, roughly 90% are singletons. Each recovered donor of Cohort 3 presented with two negative PCRs, clearance, or symptom resolution. This entry belongs to a study of blood T cell repertoires in COVID-19. Study as a whole: Sample material is recorded as cDNA or gDNA derived from T cells, B-cell-depleted T cells, or PBMCs.

The TCR comes from a man in his fifties or sixties who had recovered from COVID-19. The chain couples TRBV19 to TRBJ2-7; 7 nucleotides line up with TRBD1. Input material: PBMCs or T cells enriched from blood (not recorded which). For the CDR3, the DNA is TGTGCCAGTAGTCCGACAGGGACGCCCACCTACGAGCAGTACTTC. Its translation: CASSPTGTPTYEQYF.